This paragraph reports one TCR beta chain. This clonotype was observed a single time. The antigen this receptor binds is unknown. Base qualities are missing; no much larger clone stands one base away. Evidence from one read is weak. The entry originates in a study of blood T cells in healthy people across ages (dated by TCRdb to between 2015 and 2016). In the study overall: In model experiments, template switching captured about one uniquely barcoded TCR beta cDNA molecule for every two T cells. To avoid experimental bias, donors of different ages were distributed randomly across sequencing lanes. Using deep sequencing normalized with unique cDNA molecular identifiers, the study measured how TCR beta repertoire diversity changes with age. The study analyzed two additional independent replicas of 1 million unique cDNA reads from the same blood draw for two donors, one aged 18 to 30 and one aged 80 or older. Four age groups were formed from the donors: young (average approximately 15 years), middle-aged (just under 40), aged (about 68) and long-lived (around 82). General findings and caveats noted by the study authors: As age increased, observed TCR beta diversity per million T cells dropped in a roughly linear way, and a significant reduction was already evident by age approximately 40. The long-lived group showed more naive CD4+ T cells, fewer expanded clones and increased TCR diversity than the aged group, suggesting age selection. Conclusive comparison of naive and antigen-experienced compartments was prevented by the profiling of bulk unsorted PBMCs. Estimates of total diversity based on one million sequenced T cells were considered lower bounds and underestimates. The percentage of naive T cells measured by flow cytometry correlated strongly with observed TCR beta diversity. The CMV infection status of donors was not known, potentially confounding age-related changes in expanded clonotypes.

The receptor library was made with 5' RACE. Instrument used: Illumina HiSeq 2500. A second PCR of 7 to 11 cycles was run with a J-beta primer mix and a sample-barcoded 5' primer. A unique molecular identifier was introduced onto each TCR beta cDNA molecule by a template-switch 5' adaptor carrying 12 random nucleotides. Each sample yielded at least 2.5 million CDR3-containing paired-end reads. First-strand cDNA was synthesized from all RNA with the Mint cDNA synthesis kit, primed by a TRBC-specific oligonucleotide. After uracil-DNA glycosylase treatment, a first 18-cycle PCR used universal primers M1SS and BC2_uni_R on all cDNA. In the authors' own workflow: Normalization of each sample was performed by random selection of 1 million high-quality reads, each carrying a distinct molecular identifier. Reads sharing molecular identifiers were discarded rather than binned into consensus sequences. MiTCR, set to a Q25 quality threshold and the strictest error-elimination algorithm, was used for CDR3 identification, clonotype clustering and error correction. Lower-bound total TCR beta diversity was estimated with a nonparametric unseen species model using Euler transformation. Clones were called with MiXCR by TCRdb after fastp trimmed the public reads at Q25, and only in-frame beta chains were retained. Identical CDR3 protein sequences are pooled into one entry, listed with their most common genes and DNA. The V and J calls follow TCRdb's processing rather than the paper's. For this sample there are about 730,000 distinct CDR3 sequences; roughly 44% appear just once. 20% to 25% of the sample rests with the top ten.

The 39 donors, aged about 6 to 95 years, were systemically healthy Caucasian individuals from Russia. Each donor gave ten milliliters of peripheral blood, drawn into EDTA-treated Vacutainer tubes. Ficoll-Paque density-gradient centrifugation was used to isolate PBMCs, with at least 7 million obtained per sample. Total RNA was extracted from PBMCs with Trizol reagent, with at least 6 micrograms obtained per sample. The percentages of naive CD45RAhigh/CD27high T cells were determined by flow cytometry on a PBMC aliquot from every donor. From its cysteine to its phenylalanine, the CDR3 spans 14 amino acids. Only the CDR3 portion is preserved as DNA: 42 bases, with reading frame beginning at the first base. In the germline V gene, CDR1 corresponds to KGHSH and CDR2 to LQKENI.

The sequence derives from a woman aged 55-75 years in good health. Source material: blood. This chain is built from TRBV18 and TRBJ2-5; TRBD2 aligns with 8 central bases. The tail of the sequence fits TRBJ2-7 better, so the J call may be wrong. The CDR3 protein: CASSPRGRSGEQYF. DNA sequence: TGTGCCAGCTCACCCCGCGGGAGGTCGGGCGAGCAGTACTTC.